This T cell receptor beta chain was captured in a study of breast tumors, draining lymph nodes, adjacent tissues. Regarding the study as a whole: Compared with basal-like, luminal-like tumors shared significantly more repertoire with nontumor tissue. Tumor TCR diversity was below lymph nodes but above nontumor tissue. That most tumor T cells come from lymph nodes remained unproven.

MiXCR was run by TCRdb on the multiplex PCR reads, yielding one entry per CDR3 protein. The sample records about 140,000 distinct CDR3 sequences, 30% to 35% being singletons. Samples came from axillary lymph nodes draining the breast cancer. This clonotype came up many times. Antigen unknown. The sequenced material came from axillary lymph node tissue. The clonotype comes from a female donor with breast cancer. Some clones in this sample may be carry-over from other donors' samples.

CDR3 nucleotide sequence: TGTGCCAGCAGCCCAAATCGCCGGACAGGGCAAGGTGAGCAGTTCTTC. It encodes CASSPNRRTGQGEQFF. The chain recombines TRBV3-1 with TRBJ2-1, with 8 nucleotides matching TRBD1. The CDR3 loop spans 16 amino acids. Germline CDR1 and CDR2: LGHDT and YNNKEL (reference sequence). V was pared by 4 bases and J by 9 bases, with 14 bases of the junction left unmatched.